The 8 T cell receptor beta chains below all came from one sample that was sequenced in a study of blood T cell repertoires in COVID-19. The repertoire was sequenced with immunoSEQ multiplex PCR; TCRdb's copy has only in-frame clones and lacks some. The profile covers over 120,000 clones, with 80% to 90% appearing a single time and about 1.7% taken by the ten largest. Sequencing used peripheral blood. These receptors were obtained from a woman in her forties or fifties with acute or convalescent COVID-19.

This clone is a singleton in its sample. The chain carries TRBV27 and TRBJ1-6, with D possibly matching TRBD1 (5 bases). The V end was cut by 6 bases, the J end by 5 bases, with 11 bases between. CDR3 length: 14 residues. The germline V gene has CDR1 MNHEY and CDR2 SMNVEV (reference sequence). CDR3 residues: CASRQQVNNSPLHF. The CDR3 bases are TGTGCCAGCAGGCAACAGGTGAATAATTCACCCCTCCACTTT.

The chain joins TRBV7-9 to TRBJ1-2; TRBD1 agrees at 7 bases. With V trimmed by 6 bases and J by 7 bases, 8 bases remained unmatched. The CDR3 consists of 13 residues. Germline V gene sequence: CDR1 SEHNR, CDR2 FQNEAQ (reference sequence). The CDR3 loop is CASSARDSGGYTF. CDR3 coding DNA: TGTGCCAGCAGTGCCCGGGACAGTGGTGGCTACACCTTC. The full variable domain, rest sourced from reference TRBV7-9 and TRBJ1-2, is DTGVSQNPRHKITKRGQNVTFRCDPISEHNRLYWYRQTLGQGPEFLTYFQNEAQLEKSRLLSDRFSAERPKGSFSTLEIQRTEQGDSAMYLCASSARDSGGYTFGSGTRLTVV.

The chain combines TRBV18 with TRBJ2-7; 8 bases match TRBD1. Looked up from germline, CDR1 is KGHSH and CDR2 is LQKENI. V lost 3 bases to trimming and J lost 0 bases; unmatched junction nucleotides: 4. This CDR3 has 15 amino acids. The CDR3 nucleotides are TGTGCCAGCTCACCCGGGACAGGTCTCTCCTACGAGCAGTACTTC. It translates to CASSPGTGLSYEQYF.

The chain has TRBV7-9 and TRBJ1-3; unclear D gene. Trimming stripped 5 bases from V and 7 bases from J, with 9 bases between. Germline V gene sequence: CDR1 SEHNR, CDR2 FQNEAQ (reference sequence). The length of the CDR3 is 12 residues. Here the CDR3 reads CASSPNQNTIYF. For the CDR3, the DNA is TGTGCCAGCAGCCCCAATCAGAACACCATATATTTT. The whole variable domain, filled in from reference TRBV7-9 and TRBJ1-3, reads DTGVSQNPRHKITKRGQNVTFRCDPISEHNRLYWYRQTLGQGPEFLTYFQNEAQLEKSRLLSDRFSAERPKGSFSTLEIQRTEQGDSAMYLCASSPNQNTIYFGEGSWLTVV.

CDR3 bases: TGTGCCAGCAGTTCAACAGGGTTTGCCTATGGCTACACCTTC. It translates to CASSSTGFAYGYTF. The gene calls are TRBV28 and TRBJ1-2; possibly TRBD1 for D (6 bases). CDR3 length: 14 amino acids. Germline CDR1 is MDHEN and CDR2 is SYDVKM. The V end was cut by 4 bases, the J end by 4 bases, with 13 bases between.

The chain combines TRBV7-8 with TRBJ1-4; D is unresolved. The CDR3 totals 15 residues. V was pared by 4 bases and J by 2 bases, with 11 bases between. Germline V gene lookup returns CDR1 SGHVS and CDR2 FQNEAQ. The CDR3 nucleotides are TGTGCCAGCAGCTCCCGTTTTGGCACTAATGAAAAACTGTTTTTT. Protein: CASSSRFGTNEKLFF. Complete variable domain (other parts from reference TRBV7-8 and TRBJ1-4): GAGVSQSPRYKVAKRGQDVALRCDPISGHVSLFWYQQALGQGPEFLTYFQNEAQLDKSGLPSDRFFAERPEGSVSTLKIQRTQQEDSAVYLCASSSRFGTNEKLFFGSGTQLSVL.

This chain joins TRBV6-1 and TRBJ1-5; 7 bases line up with TRBD1. V shed 0 bases, J shed 4 bases, and the junction held 6 bases outside the gene matches. Germline V gene lookup returns CDR1 MNHNS and CDR2 SASEGT. The CDR3 consists of 16 residues. The CDR3 DNA reads TGTGCCAGCAGTGAAGCGCTGGGACAGTTAAATCAGCCCCAGCATTTT. Its translation: CASSEALGQLNQPQHF.

The CDR3 spells CASSERPDYGYTF. CDR3 nucleotide sequence: TGTGCCAGCAGTGAGAGGCCGGACTATGGCTACACCTTC. This chain links TRBV2 with TRBJ1-2; D remains unclear. This CDR3 is built from 13 residues. Per the germline V gene, CDR1 is SNHLY and CDR2 is FYNNEI. Trimming took 3 bases from V and 3 from J, leaving 8 bases between them.